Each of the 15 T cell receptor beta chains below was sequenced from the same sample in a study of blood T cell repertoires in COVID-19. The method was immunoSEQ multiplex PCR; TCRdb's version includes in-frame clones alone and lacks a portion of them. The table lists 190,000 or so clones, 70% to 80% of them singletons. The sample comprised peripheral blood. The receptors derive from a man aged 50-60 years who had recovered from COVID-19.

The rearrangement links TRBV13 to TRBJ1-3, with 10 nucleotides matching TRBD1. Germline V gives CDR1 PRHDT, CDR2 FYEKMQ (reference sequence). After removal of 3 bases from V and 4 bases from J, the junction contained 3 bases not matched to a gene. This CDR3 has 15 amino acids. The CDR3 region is CASSFGTGDGNTIYF. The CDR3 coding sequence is TGTGCCAGCAGCTTTGGGACAGGGGACGGAAACACCATATATTTT.

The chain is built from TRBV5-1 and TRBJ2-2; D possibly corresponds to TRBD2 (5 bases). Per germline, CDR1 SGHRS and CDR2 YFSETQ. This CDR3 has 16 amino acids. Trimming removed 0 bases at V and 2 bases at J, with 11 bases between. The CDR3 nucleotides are TGCGCCAGCAGCTTGGCCCCAGCGGCCAACACCGGGGAGCTGTTTTTT. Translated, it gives CASSLAPAANTGELFF.

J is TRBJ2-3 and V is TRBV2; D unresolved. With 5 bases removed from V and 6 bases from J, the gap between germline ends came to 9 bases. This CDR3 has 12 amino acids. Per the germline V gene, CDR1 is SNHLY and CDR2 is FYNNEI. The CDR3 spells CASSLGADTQYF. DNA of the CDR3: TGTGCCAGCAGTCTCGGAGCGGATACGCAGTATTTT.

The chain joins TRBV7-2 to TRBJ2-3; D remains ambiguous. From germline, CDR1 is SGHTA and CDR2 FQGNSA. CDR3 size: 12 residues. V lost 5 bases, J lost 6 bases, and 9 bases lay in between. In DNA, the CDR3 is TGTGCCAGCAGCCCCTCCGCGGATACGCAGTATTTT. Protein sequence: CASSPSADTQYF.

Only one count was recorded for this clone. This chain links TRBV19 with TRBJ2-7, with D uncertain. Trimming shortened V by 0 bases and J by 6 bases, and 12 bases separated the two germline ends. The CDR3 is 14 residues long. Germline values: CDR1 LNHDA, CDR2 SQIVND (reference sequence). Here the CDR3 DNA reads TGTGCCAGTAGTATAGATCTCGAAAGCCCCGAGCAGTACTTC. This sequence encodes CASSIDLESPEQYF. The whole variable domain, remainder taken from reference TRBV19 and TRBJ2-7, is DGGITQSPKYLFRKEGQNVTLSCEQNLNHDAMYWYRQDPGQGLRLIYYSQIVNDFQKGDIAEGYSVSREKKESFPLTVTSAQKNPTAFYLCASSIDLESPEQYFGPGTRLTVT.

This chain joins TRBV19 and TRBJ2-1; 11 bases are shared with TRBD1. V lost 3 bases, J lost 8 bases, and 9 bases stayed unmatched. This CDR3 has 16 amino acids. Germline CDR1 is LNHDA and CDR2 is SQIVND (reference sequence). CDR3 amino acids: CASSMTGTGGFYEQFF. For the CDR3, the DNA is TGTGCCAGTAGTATGACCGGGACAGGGGGATTCTATGAGCAGTTCTTC.

The CDR3 loop reads CASSDSGGPSTDTQYF. For the CDR3, the DNA is TGTGCCAGTAGTGATAGCGGGGGCCCTAGCACAGATACGCAGTATTTT. The gene calls are TRBV19 and TRBJ2-3, with 9 bases identical to TRBD2. The CDR3 is made up of 16 amino acids. V gave up 5 bases and J gave up 0 bases; unmatched junction bases: 6. The germline V gene encodes CDR1 LNHDA and CDR2 SQIVND (reference sequence).

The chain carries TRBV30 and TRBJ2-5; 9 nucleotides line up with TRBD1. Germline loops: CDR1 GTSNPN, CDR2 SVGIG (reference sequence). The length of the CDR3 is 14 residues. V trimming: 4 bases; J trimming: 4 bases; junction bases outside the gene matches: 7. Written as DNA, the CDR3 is TGTGCCTGGACGCGGGACAGGGTTATAGAGACCCAGTACTTC. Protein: CAWTRDRVIETQYF. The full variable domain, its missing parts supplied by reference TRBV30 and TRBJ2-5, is SQTIHQWPATLVQPVGSPLSLECTVEGTSNPNLYWYRQAAGRGLQLLFYSVGIGQISSEVPQNLSASRPQDRQFILSSKKLLLSDSGFYLCAWTRDRVIETQYFGPGTRLLVL.

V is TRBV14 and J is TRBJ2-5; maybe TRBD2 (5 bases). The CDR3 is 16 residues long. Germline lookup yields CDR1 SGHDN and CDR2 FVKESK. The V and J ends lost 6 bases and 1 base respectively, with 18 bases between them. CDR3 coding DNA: TGTGCCAGCAGTATCTCCCGGGGATTGGGCCAAGAGACCCAGTACTTC. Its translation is CASSISRGLGQETQYF.

This CDR3 reads CASSSQGLGGNEQFF. In DNA, the CDR3 is TGTGCCAGCAGCTCGCAGGGACTAGGAGGGAATGAGCAGTTCTTC. This chain links TRBV7-3 with TRBJ2-1; 8 bases line up with TRBD2. Germline assignment: CDR1 SGHTA and CDR2 FQGTGA. The CDR3 spans 15 residues. After removal of 4 bases from V and 7 bases from J, the junction contained 9 bases not matched to a gene.

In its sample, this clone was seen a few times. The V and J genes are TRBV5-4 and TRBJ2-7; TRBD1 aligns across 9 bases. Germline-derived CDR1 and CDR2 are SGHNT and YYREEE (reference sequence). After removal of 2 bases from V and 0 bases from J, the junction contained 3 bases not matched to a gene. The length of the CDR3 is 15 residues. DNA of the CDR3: TGTGCCAGCAGCTTCGACAGGGGGTCCTCCTACGAGCAGTACTTC. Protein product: CASSFDRGSSYEQYF.

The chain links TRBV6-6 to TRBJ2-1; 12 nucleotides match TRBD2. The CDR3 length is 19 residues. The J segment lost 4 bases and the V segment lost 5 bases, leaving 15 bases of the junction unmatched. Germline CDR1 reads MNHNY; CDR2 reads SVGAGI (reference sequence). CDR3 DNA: TGTGCCAGCAGTCCTCGACTAGCGGGGGAGACAATTTCGTACAATGAGCAGTTCTTC. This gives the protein CASSPRLAGETISYNEQFF.

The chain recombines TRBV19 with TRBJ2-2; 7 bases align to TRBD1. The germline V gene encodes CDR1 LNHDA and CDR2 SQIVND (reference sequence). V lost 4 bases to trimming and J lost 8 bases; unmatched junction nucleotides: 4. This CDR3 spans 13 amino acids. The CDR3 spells CASSTDRVGELFF. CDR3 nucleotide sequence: TGTGCCAGTAGTACCGACAGGGTGGGGGAGCTGTTTTTT.

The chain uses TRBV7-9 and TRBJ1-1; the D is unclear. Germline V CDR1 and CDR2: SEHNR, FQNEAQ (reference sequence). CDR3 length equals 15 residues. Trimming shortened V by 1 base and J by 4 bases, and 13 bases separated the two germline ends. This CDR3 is CASSLVAPLVTEAFF. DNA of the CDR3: TGTGCCAGCAGCTTAGTGGCCCCGCTGGTCACTGAAGCTTTCTTT. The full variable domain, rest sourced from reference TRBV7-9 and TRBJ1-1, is DTGVSQNPRHKITKRGQNVTFRCDPISEHNRLYWYRQTLGQGPEFLTYFQNEAQLEKSRLLSDRFSAERPKGSFSTLEIQRTEQGDSAMYLCASSLVAPLVTEAFFGQGTRLTVV.

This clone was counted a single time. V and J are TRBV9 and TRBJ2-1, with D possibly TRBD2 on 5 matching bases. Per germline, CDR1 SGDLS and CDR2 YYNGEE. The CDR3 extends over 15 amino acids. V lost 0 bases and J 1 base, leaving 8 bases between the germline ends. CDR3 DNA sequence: TGTGCCAGCAGCGTAGGTCGCGGGTCCTACAATGAGCAGTTCTTC. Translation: CASSVGRGSYNEQFF.